This is a list of T cell receptor beta chains from one sample in a study of Graves' ophthalmopathy and Graves' hyperthyroidism. TCRdb redid the calling of the multiplex PCR reads with MiXCR, one entry per CDR3 protein. Among tens of thousands of distinct CDR3 sequences listed, 48% were seen once. The sequencing input was peripheral blood. These receptors all come from an adult woman with stable Graves' hyperthyroidism. CDR3s include the opening cysteine and the closing phenylalanine or tryptophan. A D gene is named only where the DNA matches it firmly.

>NA|TRBV7-2
CASSLSGDQPQHF
>NA|TRBV19
CASSIVDEKLFF
>NA|TRBV10-3
CAITGPGADGGYTF
>TRBD2|TRBV11-2
CASSLAPGTSGDYEQYF
>NA|TRBV25-1
CASSELGDTEAFF
>NA|TRBV6-5
CASSYSKGAQDSTEAFF
>TRBD2|TRBV20-1
CSARTSGSMLPYEQYF
>TRBD2|TRBV9
CASSVVASGIFETQYF
>TRBD1|TRBV7-9
CASSGARDRDHGRDTEAFF
>NA|TRBV7-8
CASSPGSTEKLFF
>NA|TRBV6-6
CASSYSETVREQYF
>NA|TRBV10-1
CASSERAQSSYNEQFF
>TRBD1|TRBV19
CASSFGQGAYEQFF
>NA|TRBV20-1
CSARQGGNTEAFF
>NA|TRBV19
CASSTDATNEKLFF
>TRBD2|TRBV4-2
CASTTSGKSTDTQYF
>NA|TRBV2
CASRPGQPSNQPQHF
>NA|TRBV20-1
CSASIGLAEETQHF
>TRBD1|TRBV12-3/TRBV12-4
CASSFRTGDPLHF
>NA|TRBV10-2
CASREGGEQFF
>TRBD2|TRBV20-1
CSAMRGDTDGGEQYF
>NA|TRBV7-2
CASRPGRQRDTQYF
>NA|TRBV28
CAIRGARSYEQYF
>TRBD2|TRBV7-3
CASSPKYDGLAGVVGELFF
>NA|TRBV6-6
CASSYSNF
>TRBD2|TRBV30
CAWSGGGLAVNEQFF
>NA|TRBV7-8
CASSLFGVYQETQYF
>NA|TRBV25-1
CASSELPLHF
>NA|TRBV7-2
CASSSPGENQPQHF
>TRBD1|TRBV4-3
CASSQGDSATNEKLFF
>TRBD2|TRBV25-1
CASESGRPALDLYEQYF
>TRBD1|TRBV6-5
CASSYKGGHEQFF
>TRBD2|TRBV20-1
CSARASGTPNYEQYF
>NA|TRBV6-5
CASSGSPSSGANVLTFF
>TRBD1|TRBV10-3
CAISGQGEPGEAFF
>NA|TRBV6-1
CASPPMHTNTGDLFF
>NA|TRBV2
CASSAPHPLYEQYF
>NA|TRBV6-4
CASSDSSVNEQYF
>NA|TRBV7-3
CAGSIGPDTQYF
>TRBD2|TRBV20-1
CSARDWETSGIGEQYF
>NA|TRBV5-1
CASSLPGYNQYF
>NA|TRBV2
CASSAREAPIQPQHF
>NA|TRBV5-1
CASSLVGSYMNTEAFF
>TRBD2|TRBV9
CASSGSGTSGSYEQYF
>TRBD1|TRBV7-2
CASSLEPGGAIGNTIYF
>NA|TRBV3-1
CASSRGHNSNQPQHF
>NA|TRBV28
CASSLPKTLALEQYF
>NA|TRBV2
CASSDVGGVHGYTF
>TRBD2|TRBV3-1
CASSHRPPGGNEQFF
>NA|TRBV6-1
CASSEWGTGELFF
>NA|TRBV10-3
CASLGTVNTEAFF
>NA|TRBV7-2
CAIRRDYNEQFF